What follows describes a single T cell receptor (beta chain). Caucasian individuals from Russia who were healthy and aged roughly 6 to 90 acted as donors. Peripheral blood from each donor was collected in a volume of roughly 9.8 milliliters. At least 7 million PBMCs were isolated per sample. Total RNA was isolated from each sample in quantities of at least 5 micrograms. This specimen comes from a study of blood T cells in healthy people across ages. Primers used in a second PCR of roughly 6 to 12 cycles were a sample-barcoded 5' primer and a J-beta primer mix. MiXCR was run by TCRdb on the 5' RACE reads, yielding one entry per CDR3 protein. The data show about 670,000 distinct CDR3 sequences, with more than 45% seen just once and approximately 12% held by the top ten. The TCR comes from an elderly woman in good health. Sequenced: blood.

The CDR3 loop reads CSARDQEAAYTGTAGANVLTF. The CDR3 bases are TGCAGTGCTAGAGACCAGGAGGCCGCCTATACCGGGACAGCTGGGGCCAACGTCCTGACTTTC. The chain combines TRBV20-1 with TRBJ2-6; 7 positions agree with TRBD1. The CDR3 spans 21 residues. Germline V gives CDR1 DFQATT, CDR2 SNEGSKA (reference sequence). After removal of 0 bases from V and 2 bases from J, the junction contained 19 bases not matched to a gene.